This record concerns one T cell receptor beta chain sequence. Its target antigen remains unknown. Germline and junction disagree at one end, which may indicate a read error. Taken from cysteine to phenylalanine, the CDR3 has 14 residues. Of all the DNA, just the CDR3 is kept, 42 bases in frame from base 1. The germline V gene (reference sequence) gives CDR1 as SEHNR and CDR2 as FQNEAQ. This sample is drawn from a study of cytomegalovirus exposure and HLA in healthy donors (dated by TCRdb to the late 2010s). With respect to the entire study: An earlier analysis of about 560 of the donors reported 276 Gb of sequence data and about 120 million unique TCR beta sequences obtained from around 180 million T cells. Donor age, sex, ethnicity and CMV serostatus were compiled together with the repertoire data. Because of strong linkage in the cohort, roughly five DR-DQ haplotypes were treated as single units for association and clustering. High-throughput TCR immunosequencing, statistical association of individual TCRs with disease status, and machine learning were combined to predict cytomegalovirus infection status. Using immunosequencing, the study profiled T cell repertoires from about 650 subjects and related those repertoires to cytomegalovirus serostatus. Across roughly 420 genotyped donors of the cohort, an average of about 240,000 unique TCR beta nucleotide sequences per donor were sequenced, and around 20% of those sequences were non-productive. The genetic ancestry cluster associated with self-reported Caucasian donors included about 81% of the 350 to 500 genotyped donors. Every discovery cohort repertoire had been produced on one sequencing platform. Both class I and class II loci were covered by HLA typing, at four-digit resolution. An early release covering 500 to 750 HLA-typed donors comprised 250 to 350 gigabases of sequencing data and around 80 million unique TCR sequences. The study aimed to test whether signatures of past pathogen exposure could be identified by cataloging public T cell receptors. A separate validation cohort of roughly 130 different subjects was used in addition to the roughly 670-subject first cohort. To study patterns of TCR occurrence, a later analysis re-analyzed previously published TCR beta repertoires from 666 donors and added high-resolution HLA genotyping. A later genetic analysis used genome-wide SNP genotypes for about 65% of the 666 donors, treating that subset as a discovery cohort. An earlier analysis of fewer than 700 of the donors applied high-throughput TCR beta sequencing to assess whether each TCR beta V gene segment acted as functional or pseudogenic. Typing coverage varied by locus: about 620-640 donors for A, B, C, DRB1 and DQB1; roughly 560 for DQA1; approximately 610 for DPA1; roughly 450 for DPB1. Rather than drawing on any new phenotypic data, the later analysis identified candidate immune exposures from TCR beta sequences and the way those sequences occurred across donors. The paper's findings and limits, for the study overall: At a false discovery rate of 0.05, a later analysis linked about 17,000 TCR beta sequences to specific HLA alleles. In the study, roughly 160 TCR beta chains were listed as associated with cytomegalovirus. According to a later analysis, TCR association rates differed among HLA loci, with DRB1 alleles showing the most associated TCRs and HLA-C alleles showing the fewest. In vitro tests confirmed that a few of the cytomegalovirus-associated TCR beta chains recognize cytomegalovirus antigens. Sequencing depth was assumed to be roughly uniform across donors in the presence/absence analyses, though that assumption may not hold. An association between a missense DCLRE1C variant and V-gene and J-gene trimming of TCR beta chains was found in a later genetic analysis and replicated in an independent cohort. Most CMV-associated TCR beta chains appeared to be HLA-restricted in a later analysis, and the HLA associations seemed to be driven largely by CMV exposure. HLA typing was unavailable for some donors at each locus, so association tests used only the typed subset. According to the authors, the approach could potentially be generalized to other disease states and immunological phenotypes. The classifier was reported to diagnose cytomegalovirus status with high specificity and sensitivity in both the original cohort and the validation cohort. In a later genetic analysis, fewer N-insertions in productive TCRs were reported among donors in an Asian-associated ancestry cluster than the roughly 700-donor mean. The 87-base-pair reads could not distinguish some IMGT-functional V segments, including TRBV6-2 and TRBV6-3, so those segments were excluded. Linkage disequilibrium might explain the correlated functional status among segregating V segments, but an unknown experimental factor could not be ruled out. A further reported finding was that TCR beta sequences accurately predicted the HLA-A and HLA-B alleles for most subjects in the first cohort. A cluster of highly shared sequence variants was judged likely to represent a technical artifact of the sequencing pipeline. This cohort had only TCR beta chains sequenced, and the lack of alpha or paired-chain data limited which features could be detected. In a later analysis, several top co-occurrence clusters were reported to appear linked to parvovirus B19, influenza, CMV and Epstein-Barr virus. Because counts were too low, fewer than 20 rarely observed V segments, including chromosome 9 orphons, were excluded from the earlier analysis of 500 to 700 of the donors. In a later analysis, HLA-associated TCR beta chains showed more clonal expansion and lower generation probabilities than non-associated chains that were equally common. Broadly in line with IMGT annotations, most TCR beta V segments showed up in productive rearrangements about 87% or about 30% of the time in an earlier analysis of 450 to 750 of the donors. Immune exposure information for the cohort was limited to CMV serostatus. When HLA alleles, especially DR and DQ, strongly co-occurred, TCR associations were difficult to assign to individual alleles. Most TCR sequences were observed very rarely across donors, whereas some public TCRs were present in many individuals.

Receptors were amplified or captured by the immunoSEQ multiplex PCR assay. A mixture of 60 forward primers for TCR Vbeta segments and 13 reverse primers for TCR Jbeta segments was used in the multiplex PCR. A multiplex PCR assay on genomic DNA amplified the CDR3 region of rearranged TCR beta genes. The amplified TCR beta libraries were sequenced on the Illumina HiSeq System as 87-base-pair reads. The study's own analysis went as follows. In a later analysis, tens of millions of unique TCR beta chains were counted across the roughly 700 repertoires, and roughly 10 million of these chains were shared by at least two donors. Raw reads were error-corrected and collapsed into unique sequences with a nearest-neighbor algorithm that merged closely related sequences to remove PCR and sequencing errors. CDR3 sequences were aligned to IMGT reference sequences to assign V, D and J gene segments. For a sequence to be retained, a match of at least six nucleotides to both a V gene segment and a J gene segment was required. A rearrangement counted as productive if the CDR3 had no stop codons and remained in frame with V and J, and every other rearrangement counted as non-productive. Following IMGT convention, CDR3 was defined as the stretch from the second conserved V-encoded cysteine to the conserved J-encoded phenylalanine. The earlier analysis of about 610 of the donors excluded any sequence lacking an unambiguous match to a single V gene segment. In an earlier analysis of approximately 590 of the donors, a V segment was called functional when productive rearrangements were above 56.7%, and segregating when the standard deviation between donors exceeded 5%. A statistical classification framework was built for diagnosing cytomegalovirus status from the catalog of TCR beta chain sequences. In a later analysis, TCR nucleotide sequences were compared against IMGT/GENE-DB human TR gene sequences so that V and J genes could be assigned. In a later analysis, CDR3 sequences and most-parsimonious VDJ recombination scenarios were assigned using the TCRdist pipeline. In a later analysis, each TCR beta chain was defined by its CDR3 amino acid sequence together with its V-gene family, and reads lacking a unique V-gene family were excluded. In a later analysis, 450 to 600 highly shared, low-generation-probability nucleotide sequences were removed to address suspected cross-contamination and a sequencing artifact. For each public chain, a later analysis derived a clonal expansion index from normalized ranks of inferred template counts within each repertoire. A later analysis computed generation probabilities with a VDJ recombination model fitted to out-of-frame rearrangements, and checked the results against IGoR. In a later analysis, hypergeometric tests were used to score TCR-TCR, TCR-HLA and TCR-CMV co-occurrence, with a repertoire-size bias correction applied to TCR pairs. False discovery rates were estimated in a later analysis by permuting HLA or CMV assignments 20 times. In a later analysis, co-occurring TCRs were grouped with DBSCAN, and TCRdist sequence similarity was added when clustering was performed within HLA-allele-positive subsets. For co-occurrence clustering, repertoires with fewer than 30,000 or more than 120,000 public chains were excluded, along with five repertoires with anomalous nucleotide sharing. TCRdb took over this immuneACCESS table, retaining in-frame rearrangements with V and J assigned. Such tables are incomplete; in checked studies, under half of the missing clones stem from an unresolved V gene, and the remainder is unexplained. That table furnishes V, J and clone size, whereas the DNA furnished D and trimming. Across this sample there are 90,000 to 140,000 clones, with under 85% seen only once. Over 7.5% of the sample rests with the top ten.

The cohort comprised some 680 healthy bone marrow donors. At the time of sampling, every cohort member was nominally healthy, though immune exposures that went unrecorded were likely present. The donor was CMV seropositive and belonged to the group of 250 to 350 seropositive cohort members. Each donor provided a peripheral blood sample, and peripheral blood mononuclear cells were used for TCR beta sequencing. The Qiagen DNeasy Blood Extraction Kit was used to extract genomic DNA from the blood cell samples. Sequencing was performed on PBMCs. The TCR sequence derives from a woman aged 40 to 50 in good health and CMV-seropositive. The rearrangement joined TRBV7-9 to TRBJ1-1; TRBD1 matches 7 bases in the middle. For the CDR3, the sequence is CSSSFFQGETEAFF. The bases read TGTTCCAGCAGCTTTTTTCAGGGGGAGACTGAAGCTTTCTTT.